The rows below give T cell receptor beta chains drawn from one sample of a study of blood T cell repertoires in COVID-19. Here immunoSEQ multiplex PCR was the method, and the copy in TCRdb shows in-frame clones only, minus some. Here the sample spans more than 150,000 clones, 60% to 85% being singletons. The sample comprised peripheral blood. All receptors derive from a man between 60 and 70 years old with active or convalescent COVID-19. The conserved cysteine and the conserved F or W are not part of the CDR3 here. Each record gives: CDR3 protein, CDR3 length, V gene.

CDR3 protein: ATIGQSSGANVLT; CDR3 length: 13; V gene: TRBV2
CDR3 protein: ASSLAPGPGANVLT; CDR3 length: 14; V gene: TRBV5-1
CDR3 protein: AISEEGAYEQY; CDR3 length: 11; V gene: TRBV10-3
CDR3 protein: ASSPGGLSYNEQF; CDR3 length: 13; V gene: TRBV18
CDR3 protein: AWSPQGSGYT; CDR3 length: 10; V gene: TRBV30
CDR3 protein: SVQQGVGEAF; CDR3 length: 10; V gene: TRBV29-1
CDR3 protein: ASTRTGNGKNIQY; CDR3 length: 13; V gene: TRBV19
CDR3 protein: ASSPKTGYGEQY; CDR3 length: 12; V gene: TRBV14
CDR3 protein: ARSGATNEKLF; CDR3 length: 11; V gene: TRBV2
CDR3 protein: ASSPKTRGSYNEQF; CDR3 length: 14; V gene: TRBV5-4
CDR3 protein: ASSPNRVSTDTQY; CDR3 length: 13; V gene: TRBV6-5
CDR3 protein: ANPRQEIGDEQF; CDR3 length: 12; V gene: TRBV13
CDR3 protein: AWSIIAGEVRTDTQY; CDR3 length: 15; V gene: TRBV30
CDR3 protein: ASSFRDLGYGYT; CDR3 length: 12; V gene: TRBV27
CDR3 protein: ASSLSGSEGEQY; CDR3 length: 12; V gene: TRBV3-1/TRBV3-2
CDR3 protein: ASSDSGTATQY; CDR3 length: 11; V gene: TRBV2
CDR3 protein: ASSSTSGYYEQY; CDR3 length: 12; V gene: TRBV27
CDR3 protein: ASSADHRGRGETQY; CDR3 length: 14; V gene: TRBV9
CDR3 protein: ASSPGTGAGEQY; CDR3 length: 12; V gene: TRBV11-2
CDR3 protein: ASRHGGSGELF; CDR3 length: 11; V gene: TRBV7-3
CDR3 protein: ASSLRTSGRIAYNEQF; CDR3 length: 16; V gene: TRBV7-2
CDR3 protein: ASSPTGAGGEKLF; CDR3 length: 13; V gene: TRBV11-2
CDR3 protein: ASSLAAGEGEKLF; CDR3 length: 13; V gene: TRBV7-9
CDR3 protein: ASSVGRGNEQF; CDR3 length: 11; V gene: TRBV7-3
CDR3 protein: ASSGNTEAF; CDR3 length: 9; V gene: TRBV6-5
CDR3 protein: ASSPGVFNEQF; CDR3 length: 11; V gene: TRBV27
CDR3 protein: ASGLLAGDGEQY; CDR3 length: 12; V gene: TRBV2
CDR3 protein: ASSYSSAGGNTGELF; CDR3 length: 15; V gene: TRBV6-2/TRBV6-3
CDR3 protein: AVQSGLGYT; CDR3 length: 9; V gene: TRBV6-5
CDR3 protein: ASSVGTGANSPLH; CDR3 length: 13; V gene: TRBV9
CDR3 protein: ASSLDSDNLGYT; CDR3 length: 12; V gene: TRBV7-2
CDR3 protein: AISRQGSNRVEQF; CDR3 length: 13; V gene: TRBV10-3